These 12 T cell receptor beta chains originate from one sample sequenced in a study of cytomegalovirus exposure and HLA in healthy donors. The PCR had 60 Vbeta and 13 Jbeta primers. Using immunoSEQ multiplex PCR, the repertoire was profiled, and TCRdb retains in-frame clones only, with some absent. Here the sample spans more than 95,000 clones, 60% to 80% being singletons. The sample was PBMCs. These receptors were collected from a man aged 60 to 69 in good health and CMV-seropositive.

The genes are TRBV9 and TRBJ1-1; tentative D call: TRBD1 (6 bases). The germline V gene encodes CDR1 SGDLS and CDR2 YYNGEE. This CDR3 is 13 amino acids long. V was clipped by 1 base and J by 8 bases, with 12 bases between them. The CDR3 DNA sequence: TGTGCCAGCAGCGTAATTGAGGGGGGGGAAGCTTTCTTT. Its protein product is CASSVIEGGEAFF.

The chain has TRBV5-1 and TRBJ2-3; D is perhaps TRBD1 (8 bases). V lost 2 bases and J 3 bases, leaving 13 bases between the germline ends. CDR3 length equals 15 residues. From germline, CDR1 is SGHRS and CDR2 YFSETQ. The CDR3 nucleotides are TGCGCCAGCAGCTTTGGACAGGGAGGGACAGATACGCAGTATTTT. Its translation: CASSFGQGGTDTQYF.

This clone has a single count. The J gene is TRBJ1-2, the V gene TRBV15; D unresolved. V shed 1 base and J shed 9 bases, with 15 bases lying between them. This CDR3 region has 14 residues. Per germline, CDR1 LNHNV and CDR2 YYDKDF (reference sequence). The CDR3 DNA follows: TGTGCCACCAGCAGAGTACGCGGCACCGGGAGCTACACCTTC. As protein: CATSRVRGTGSYTF.

The chain employs TRBV5-6 and TRBJ2-3; 8 bases agree with TRBD2. V was clipped by 0 bases and J by 6 bases; unmatched bases: 6. Germline assignment: CDR1 SGHDT and CDR2 YYEEEE. The CDR3 sequence is 15 residues long. The CDR3 loop reads CASSLAGGGMDTQYF. The DNA of the CDR3 is TGTGCCAGCAGCTTGGCGGGGGGGGGCATGGATACGCAGTATTTT.

This clone was detected a few times. This rearrangement joins TRBV2 to TRBJ1-1; 8 bases agree with TRBD1. This CDR3 contains 14 residues. V shed 5 bases, J shed 5 bases, and the junction held 7 bases outside the gene matches. The V gene's germline CDR1 is SNHLY and CDR2 FYNNEI. The CDR3 protein is CASSIGQGRTEAFF. CDR3 in DNA: TGTGCCAGCAGTATCGGACAGGGAAGGACTGAAGCTTTCTTT. Using reference TRBV2 and TRBJ1-1 for the parts outside the CDR3, the full variable domain is EPEVTQTPSHQVTQMGQEVILRCVPISNHLYFYWYRQILGQKVEFLVSFYNNEISEKSEIFDDQFSVERPDGSNFTLKIRSTKLEDSAMYFCASSIGQGRTEAFFGQGTRLTVV.

The rearrangement joins TRBV18 to TRBJ1-1, with 7 bases lining up with TRBD1. Trimming cost V 0 bases and J 2 bases; bases outside gene matches: 3. The CDR3 runs to 15 residues. CDR1 and CDR2 (germline): KGHSH, LQKENI. CDR3 sequence (DNA): TGTGCCAGCTCACCACCTGGGACAGCAAACACTGAAGCTTTCTTT. It is translated as CASSPPGTANTEAFF.

This sequence joins TRBV18 and TRBJ1-1; the D gene is possibly TRBD1 (6 bases). Germline loops: CDR1 KGHSH, CDR2 LQKENI. V shed 5 bases and J shed 4 bases, with 14 bases lying between them. This CDR3 has 14 residues. CDR3 amino acids: CASSNQWDTTEAFF. The CDR3 nucleotides are TGTGCCAGCTCAAATCAATGGGACACCACTGAAGCTTTCTTT. The whole variable domain, remainder taken from reference TRBV18 and TRBJ1-1, is NAGVMQNPRHLVRRRGQEARLRCSPMKGHSHVYWYRQLPEEGLKFMVYLQKENIIDESGMPKERFSAEFPKEGPSILRIQQVVRGDSAAYFCASSNQWDTTEAFFGQGTRLTVV.

The chain has TRBV5-6 and TRBJ1-2, with 10 positions matching TRBD1. The CDR3 has 14 amino acids. The V gene end was trimmed by 3 bases and the J gene end by 6 bases; junction bases not matched to a gene: 5. Germline values: CDR1 SGHDT, CDR2 YYEEEE. The CDR3 DNA sequence: TGTGCCAGCAGCTCTGACAGGGGGCAACATGGCTACACCTTC. It yields the protein CASSSDRGQHGYTF.

The rearrangement uses TRBV27 and TRBJ2-7; 8 bases map to TRBD2. CDR1 and CDR2 (germline): MNHEY, SMNVEV (reference sequence). The CDR3 runs to 15 residues. J gave up 7 bases and V 6 bases, and 14 bases lay outside the gene matches. This CDR3 reads CASSTERGQIDEQYF. CDR3 sequence (DNA): TGTGCCAGCAGCACCGAGCGGGGGCAAATAGATGAGCAGTACTTC.

The genes are TRBV14 and TRBJ2-5; 9 positions match TRBD1. J was trimmed by 3 bases and V by 0 bases; bases with no gene match: 5. The CDR3 spans 16 residues. Germline V lookup: CDR1 SGHDN, CDR2 FVKESK. The CDR3 DNA reads TGTGCCAGCAGCCAAGAATACGGGACAGGGAAAGAGACCCAGTACTTC. Protein: CASSQEYGTGKETQYF.

The CDR3 DNA follows: TGTGCCAGCAGCTTAGAGGGTAGCGGGGGGGCATGGGATACGCAGTATTTT. Translation gives CASSLEGSGGAWDTQYF. V is TRBV7-2 and J is TRBJ2-3, with 11 bases matching TRBD2. Germline V CDR1 and CDR2: SGHTA, FQGNSA. The J segment lost 6 bases and the V segment lost 1 base, leaving 9 bases of the junction unmatched. This CDR3 has 17 amino acids.

The CDR3: CASSLQCGQETQYF. The CDR3 DNA reads TGTGCCAGCAGCTTACAGTGCGGACAAGAGACCCAGTACTTC. The V call is TRBV7-4, the J call TRBJ2-5; D not certain. The V and J ends lost 2 bases and 2 bases respectively, with 9 bases between them. This CDR3 is 14 amino acids long. Germline CDR1 SGHVT, CDR2 SQSDAQ.